This T cell receptor beta chain was sequenced in a study of monozygotic twins with inflammatory bowel disease. Worth noting for this clonotype: Antigen: not known.

CDR1 and CDR2 from the germline V gene are GTSNPN and SVGIG (reference sequence). The length of the CDR3 is 12 residues. TCRdb reprocessed the 5' RACE reads and stores each CDR3 protein as one record, lacking DNA. The table lists around 370,000 distinct CDR3 sequences. Study-level findings and limits: Repertoire likeness was no different across concordant and discordant twins, perhaps owing to restricted power.

The receptor comes from a human donor with ulcerative colitis or Crohn's disease, or a healthy co-twin of an affected twin (not recorded which). Sequenced input: blood. The chain combines TRBV30 with TRBJ2-2. CDR3 residues: CAWTGNTGELFF.